The entry below describes one T cell receptor beta chain. Its antigen has not been determined. No base-level quality is on record; no much larger clone is a single base apart. The collaborating institutions used their own protocols to collect whole blood in K2EDTA tubes. For TCRbeta analysis, collaborators shipped samples as frozen whole blood, isolated PBMCs, or DNA extracted from either of those sample types. This entry comes from a study of blood T cell repertoires in COVID-19 (dated by TCRdb to the early 2020s). Concerning the study at large: The collaborator samples originated in the United States, Italy and Spain and spanned the acute and convalescent phases of COVID-19. The prospective study material was composed of cDNA or gDNA derived from T cells, B-cell-depleted T cells, or PBMCs. The dataset comprised deeply sampled blood TCRbeta repertoires from subjects exposed to, actively infected with, or recovered from COVID-19. The repertoires were made available in a free public database intended to serve as a resource for research on the immune response to SARS-CoV-2. The samples were drawn from two sources: the first 160 participants of the ongoing ImmuneRACE study, and 1,000 to 1,500 subjects contributed by 6 global collaborators. Sample metadata almost always included a de-identified subject ID, COVID-19 status, age in years and sex. HLA class I and class II types, where available, came from metadata supplied by the sample provider rather than from assay-based typing. Beyond this particular receptor, the publication reports: Clinical and demographic metadata were provided uncurated, with the amount varying by source and participant.

The immunoSEQ Assay, a bias-controlled multiplex PCR, was used to amplify TCRbeta CDR3 regions from genomic DNA. As for the original processing: The number of nucleated cells in each sample was estimated from the amplification of reference gene primers within the assay. Sequence reads were collapsed and filtered to measure the absolute abundance of every unique TCRbeta CDR3 rearrangement. For each sample, productive Simpson clonality was calculated as the square root of Simpson's diversity index across productive rearrangements. Sourced from immuneACCESS, this table was stored by TCRdb with only in-frame sequences that have V and J called. A share of the clones is absent; for the studies checked, an unresolved V gene accounts for under half, and the remainder has no known explanation. Clone size and V and J calls were adopted from that table, with D and trimming inferred from the DNA. The sample contains roughly 15,000 clones, 80% to 90% of them found a single time. The ten largest account for about 26% of the sample.

Input material: peripheral blood. The source of this sequence is a woman aged 50 to 60 with active or convalescent COVID-19.

CDR3 reads: CASRTGGLTDTQYF. The nucleotide sequence is given as TGTGCCAGCAGGACGGGGGGGCTTACAGATACGCAGTATTTT. This receptor chain uses TRBV11-2 and TRBJ2-3, and TRBD2 aligns with 8 junction nucleotides. The CDR3 numbers 14 residues from cysteine through phenylalanine. The CDR3 DNA has 42 bases and is translated from base 1. The germline V gene encodes CDR1 SGHAT and CDR2 FQNNGV. V is cut back by 6 bases and J by 3 bases, with 5 bases in the junction unmatched.